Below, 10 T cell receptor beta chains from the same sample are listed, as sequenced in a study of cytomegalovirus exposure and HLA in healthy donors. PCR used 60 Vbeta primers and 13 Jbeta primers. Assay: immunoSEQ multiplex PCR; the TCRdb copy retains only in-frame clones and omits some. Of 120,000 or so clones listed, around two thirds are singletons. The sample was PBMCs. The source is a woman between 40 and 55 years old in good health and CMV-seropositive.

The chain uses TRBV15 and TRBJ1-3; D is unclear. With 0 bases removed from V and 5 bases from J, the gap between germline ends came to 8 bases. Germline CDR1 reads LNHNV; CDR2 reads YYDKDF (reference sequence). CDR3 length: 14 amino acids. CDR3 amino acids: CATSRDQVRNTIYF. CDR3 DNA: TGTGCCACCAGCAGAGACCAGGTTAGAAACACCATATATTTT.

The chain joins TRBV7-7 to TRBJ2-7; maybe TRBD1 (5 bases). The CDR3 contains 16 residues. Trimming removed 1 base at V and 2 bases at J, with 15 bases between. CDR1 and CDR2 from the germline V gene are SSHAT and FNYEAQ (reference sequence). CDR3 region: CASSLGPGLATYEQYF. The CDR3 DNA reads TGTGCCAGCAGCTTAGGCCCAGGGTTGGCCACCTACGAGCAGTACTTC.

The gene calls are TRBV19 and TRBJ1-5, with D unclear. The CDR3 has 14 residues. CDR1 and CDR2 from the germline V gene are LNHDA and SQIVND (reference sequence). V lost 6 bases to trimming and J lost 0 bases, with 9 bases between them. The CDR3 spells CASSPTDSNQPQHF. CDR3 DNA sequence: TGTGCCAGTAGCCCTACTGATAGCAATCAGCCCCAGCATTTT.

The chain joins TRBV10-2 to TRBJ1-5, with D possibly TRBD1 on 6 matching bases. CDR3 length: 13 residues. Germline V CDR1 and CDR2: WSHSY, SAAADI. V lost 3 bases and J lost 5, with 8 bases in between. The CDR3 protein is CASSDAGDQPQHF. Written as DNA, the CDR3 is TGCGCCAGCAGTGACGCAGGGGATCAGCCCCAGCATTTT.

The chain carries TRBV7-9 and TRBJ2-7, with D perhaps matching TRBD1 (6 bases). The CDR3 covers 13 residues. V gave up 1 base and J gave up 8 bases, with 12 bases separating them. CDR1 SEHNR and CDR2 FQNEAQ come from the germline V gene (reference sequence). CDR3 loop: CASSLVGQPQQYF. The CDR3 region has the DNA TGTGCCAGCAGCTTAGTTGGACAGCCGCAGCAGTACTTC.

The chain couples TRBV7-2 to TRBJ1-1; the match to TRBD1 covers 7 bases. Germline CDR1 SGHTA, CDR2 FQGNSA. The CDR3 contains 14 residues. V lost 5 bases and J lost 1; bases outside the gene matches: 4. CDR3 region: CASSTDRENTEAFF. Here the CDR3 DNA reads TGTGCCAGCAGCACCGACAGGGAGAACACTGAAGCTTTCTTT. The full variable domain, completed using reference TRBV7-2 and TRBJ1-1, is GAGVSQSPSNKVTEKGKDVELRCDPISGHTALYWYRQSLGQGLEFLIYFQGNSAPDKSGLPSDRFSAERTGGSVSTLTIQRTQQEDSAVYLCASSTDRENTEAFFGQGTRLTVV.

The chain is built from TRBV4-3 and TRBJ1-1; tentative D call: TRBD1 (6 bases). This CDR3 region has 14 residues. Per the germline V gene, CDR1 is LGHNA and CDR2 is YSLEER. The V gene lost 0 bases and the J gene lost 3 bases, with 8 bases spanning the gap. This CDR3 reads CASSQEKGDTEAFF. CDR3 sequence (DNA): TGCGCCAGCAGCCAAGAGAAGGGGGACACTGAAGCTTTCTTT.

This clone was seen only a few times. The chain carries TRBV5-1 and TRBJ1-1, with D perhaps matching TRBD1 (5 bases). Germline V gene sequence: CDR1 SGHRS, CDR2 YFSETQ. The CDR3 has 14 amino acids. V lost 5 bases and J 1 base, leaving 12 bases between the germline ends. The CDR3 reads CASSIGGRNTEAFF. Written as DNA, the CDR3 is TGCGCCAGCAGTATCGGGGGGAGGAACACTGAAGCTTTCTTT. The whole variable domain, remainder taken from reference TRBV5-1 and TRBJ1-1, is KAGVTQTPRYLIKTRGQQVTLSCSPISGHRSVSWYQQTPGQGLQFLFEYFSETQRNKGNFPGRFSGRQFSNSRSEMNVSTLELGDSALYLCASSIGGRNTEAFFGQGTRLTVV.

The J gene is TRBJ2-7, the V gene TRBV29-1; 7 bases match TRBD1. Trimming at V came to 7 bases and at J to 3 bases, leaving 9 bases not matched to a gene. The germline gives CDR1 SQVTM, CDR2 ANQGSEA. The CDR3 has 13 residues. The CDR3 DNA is TGCAGCGCGACAGGGCGGACTGACTACGAGCAGTACTTC. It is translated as CSATGRTDYEQYF.

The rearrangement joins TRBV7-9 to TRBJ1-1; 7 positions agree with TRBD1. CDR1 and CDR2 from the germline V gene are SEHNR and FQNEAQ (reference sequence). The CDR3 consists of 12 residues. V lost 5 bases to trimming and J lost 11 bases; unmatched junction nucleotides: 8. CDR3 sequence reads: CASSRRQGGAFF. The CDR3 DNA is TGTGCCAGCAGCCGAAGACAGGGTGGGGCTTTCTTT. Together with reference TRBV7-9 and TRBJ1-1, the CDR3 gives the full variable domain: DTGVSQNPRHKITKRGQNVTFRCDPISEHNRLYWYRQTLGQGPEFLTYFQNEAQLEKSRLLSDRFSAERPKGSFSTLEIQRTEQGDSAMYLCASSRRQGGAFFGQGTRLTVV.